What follows is one T cell receptor (beta chain) and its context. Its matching antigen is unknown. CDR1 and CDR2 (germline): DFQATT, SNEGSKA (reference sequence). The CDR3 contains 13 residues. With 5 bases clipped from V and 4 bases from J, the junction kept 4 bases outside the gene matches. These data are taken from a study of T cell repertoires in cytomegalovirus infection. One entry per CDR3 protein results from TCRdb running MiXCR on the reads. The sample records fewer than 850,000 distinct CDR3 sequences, 29% being singletons. Sequencing used cultured CD8+ T cells from PBMCs, obtained from culture after CMV antigen stimulation. This TCR came from a human donor in good health (CMV status not recorded). Some clones in this sample may be carry-over from other donors' samples. The chain has TRBV20-1 and TRBJ1-2, with TRBD1 matching 10 bases. The CDR3 here is CSAPGTGVYGYTF. CDR3 coding DNA: TGCAGTGCTCCCGGGACAGGGGTCTATGGCTACACCTTC.